This T cell receptor (beta chain) was documented in a study of T cell responses to AZD1222 COVID-19 vaccine. A note on this clone: What it binds is not known.

Study-wide results and caveats: Compared with day 0, the breadth and depth of the Spike-specific TCR repertoire rose significantly after two doses of AZD1222. Baseline serostatus was positive in only a handful of AZD1222 recipients.

The CDR3 covers 19 residues. V lost 0 bases and J lost 0, with 18 bases in between. CDR1 SGDLS and CDR2 YYNGEE come from the germline V gene. Measured with immunoSEQ multiplex PCR; TCRdb has only the in-frame clones, and not every one. In the table there are around 120,000 clones, 92% of which are singletons. The TCR sequence derives from an adult who received the AZD1222 COVID-19 vaccine. Sample: peripheral blood, taken 28 days after the second AZD1222 dose. This chain joins TRBV9 and TRBJ1-4; TRBD1 might be the D (5 bases). CDR3 coding DNA: TGTGCCAGCAGCGTAGGATCGTCTCCGAGGGGTACAACTAATGAAAAACTGTTTTTT. It specifies CASSVGSSPRGTTNEKLFF.